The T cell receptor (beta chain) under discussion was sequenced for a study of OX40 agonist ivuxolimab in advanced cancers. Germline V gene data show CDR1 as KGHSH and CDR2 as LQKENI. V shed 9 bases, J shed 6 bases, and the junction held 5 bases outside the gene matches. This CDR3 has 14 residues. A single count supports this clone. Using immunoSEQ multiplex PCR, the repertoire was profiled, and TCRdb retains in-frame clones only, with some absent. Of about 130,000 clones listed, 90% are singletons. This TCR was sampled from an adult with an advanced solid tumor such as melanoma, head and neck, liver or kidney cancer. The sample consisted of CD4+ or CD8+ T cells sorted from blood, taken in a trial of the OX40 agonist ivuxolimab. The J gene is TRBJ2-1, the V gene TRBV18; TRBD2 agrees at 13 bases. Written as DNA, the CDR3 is TGTGCCAGTGGACTAGCGGGAGCAATCAATGAGCAGTTCTTC. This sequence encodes CASGLAGAINEQFF. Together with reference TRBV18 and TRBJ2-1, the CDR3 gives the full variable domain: NAGVMQNPRHLVRRRGQEARLRCSPMKGHSHVYWYRQLPEEGLKFMVYLQKENIIDESGMPKERFSAEFPKEGPSILRIQQVVRGDSAAYFCASGLAGAINEQFFGPGTRLTVL.